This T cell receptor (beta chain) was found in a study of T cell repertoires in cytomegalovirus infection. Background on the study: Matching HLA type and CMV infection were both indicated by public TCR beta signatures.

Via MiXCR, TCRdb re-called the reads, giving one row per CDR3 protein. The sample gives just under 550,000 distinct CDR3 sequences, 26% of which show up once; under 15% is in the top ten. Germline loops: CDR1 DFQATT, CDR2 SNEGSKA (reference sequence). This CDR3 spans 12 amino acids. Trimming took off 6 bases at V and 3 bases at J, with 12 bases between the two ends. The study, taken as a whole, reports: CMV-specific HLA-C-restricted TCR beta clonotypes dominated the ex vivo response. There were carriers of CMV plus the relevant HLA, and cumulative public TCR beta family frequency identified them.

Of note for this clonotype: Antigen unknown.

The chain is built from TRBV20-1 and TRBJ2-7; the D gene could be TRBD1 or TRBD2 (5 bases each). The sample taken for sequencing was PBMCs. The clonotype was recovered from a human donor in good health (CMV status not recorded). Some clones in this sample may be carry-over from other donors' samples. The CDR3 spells CSAQGESYEQYV. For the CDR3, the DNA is TGCAGTGCCCAAGGGGAGAGCTACGAGCAGTACGTC.